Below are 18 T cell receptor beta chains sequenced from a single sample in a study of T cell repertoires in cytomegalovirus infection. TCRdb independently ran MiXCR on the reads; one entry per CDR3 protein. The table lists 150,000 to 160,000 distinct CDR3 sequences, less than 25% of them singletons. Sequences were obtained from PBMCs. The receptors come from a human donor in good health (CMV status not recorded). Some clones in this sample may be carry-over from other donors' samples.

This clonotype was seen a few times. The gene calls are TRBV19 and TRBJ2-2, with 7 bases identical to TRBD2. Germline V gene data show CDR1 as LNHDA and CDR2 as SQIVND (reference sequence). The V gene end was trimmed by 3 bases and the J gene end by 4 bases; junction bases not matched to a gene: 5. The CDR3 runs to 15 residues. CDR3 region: CASSIISGGTGELFF. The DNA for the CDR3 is TGTGCCAGTAGTATTATCTCGGGGGGCACCGGGGAGCTGTTTTTT.

CDR3 loop: CASSSGQIQETQYF. The CDR3 DNA is TGTGCCAGCAGTTCCGGACAAATTCAAGAGACCCAGTACTTC. The chain employs TRBV12-3 or TRBV12-4 and TRBJ2-5; D may be TRBD1 (5 bases). The V gene lost 4 bases and the J gene lost 2 bases, with 11 bases spanning the gap. The CDR3 spans 14 residues.

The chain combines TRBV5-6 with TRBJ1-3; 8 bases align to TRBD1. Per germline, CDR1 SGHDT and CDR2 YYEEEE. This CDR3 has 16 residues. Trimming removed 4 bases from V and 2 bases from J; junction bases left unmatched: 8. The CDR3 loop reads CASSGIDRGAGNTIYF. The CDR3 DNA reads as TGTGCCAGCAGCGGCATCGACAGGGGTGCTGGAAACACCATATATTTT.

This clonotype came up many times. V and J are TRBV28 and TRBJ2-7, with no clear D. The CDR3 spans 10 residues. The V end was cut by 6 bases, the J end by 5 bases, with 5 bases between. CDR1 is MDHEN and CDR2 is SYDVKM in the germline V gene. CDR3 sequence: CASRKHEQYF. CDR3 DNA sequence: TGTGCCAGCAGAAAACACGAGCAGTACTTC.

CDR3 DNA sequence: TGTGCCAGCAGCACAGACGGAACAACTAATGAAAAACTGTTTTTT. Translating it yields CASSTDGTTNEKLFF. The chain uses TRBV11-2 and TRBJ1-4; D unclear. With 5 bases removed from V and 0 bases from J, the gap between germline ends came to 10 bases. This CDR3 is built from 15 residues. The germline V gene has CDR1 SGHAT and CDR2 FQNNGV.

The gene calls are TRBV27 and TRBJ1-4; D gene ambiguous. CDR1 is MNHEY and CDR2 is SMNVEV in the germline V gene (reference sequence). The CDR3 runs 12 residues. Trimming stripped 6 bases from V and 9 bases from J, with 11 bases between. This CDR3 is CASSPRDQKLFF. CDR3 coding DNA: TGTGCCAGCAGCCCCCGTGATCAAAAACTGTTTTTT.

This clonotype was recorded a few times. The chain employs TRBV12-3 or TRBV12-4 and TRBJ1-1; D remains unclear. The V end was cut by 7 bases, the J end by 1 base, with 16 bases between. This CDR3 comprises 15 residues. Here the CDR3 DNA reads TGTGCCAGCACCAAAAAGAGGACCGGGAACACTGAAGCTTTCTTT. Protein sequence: CASTKKRTGNTEAFF.

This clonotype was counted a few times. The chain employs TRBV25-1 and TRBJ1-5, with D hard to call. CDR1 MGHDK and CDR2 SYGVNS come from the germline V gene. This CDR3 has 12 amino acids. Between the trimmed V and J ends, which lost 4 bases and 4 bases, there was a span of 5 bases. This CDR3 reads CASSVGNQPQHF. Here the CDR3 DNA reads TGTGCCAGCAGTGTTGGGAATCAGCCCCAGCATTTT. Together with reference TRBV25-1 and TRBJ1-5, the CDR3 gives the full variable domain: EADIYQTPRYLVIGTGKKITLECSQTMGHDKMYWYQQDPGMELHLIHYSYGVNSTEKGDLSSESTVSRIRTEHFPLTLESARPSHTSQYLCASSVGNQPQHFGDGTRLSIL.

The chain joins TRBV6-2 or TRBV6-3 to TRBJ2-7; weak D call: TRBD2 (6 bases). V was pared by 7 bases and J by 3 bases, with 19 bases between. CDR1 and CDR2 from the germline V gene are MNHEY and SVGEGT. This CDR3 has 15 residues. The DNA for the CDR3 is TGTGCCAGCACCGACCCCGGCGGGACTCGCTACGAGCAGTACTTC. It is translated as CASTDPGGTRYEQYF.

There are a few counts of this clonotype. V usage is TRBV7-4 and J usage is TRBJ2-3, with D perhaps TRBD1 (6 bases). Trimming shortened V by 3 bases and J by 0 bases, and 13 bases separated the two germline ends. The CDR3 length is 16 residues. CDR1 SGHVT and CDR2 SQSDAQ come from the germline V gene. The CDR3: CASSFSTGRSTDTQYF. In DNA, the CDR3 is TGTGCCAGCAGCTTTTCGACAGGCCGCAGCACAGATACGCAGTATTTT. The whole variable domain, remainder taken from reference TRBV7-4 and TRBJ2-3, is GAGVSQSPRYKVAKRGRDVALRCDSISGHVTLYWYRQTLGQGSEVLTYSQSDAQRDKSGRPSGRFSAERPERSVSTLKIQRTEQGDSAVYLCASSFSTGRSTDTQYFGPGTRLTVL.

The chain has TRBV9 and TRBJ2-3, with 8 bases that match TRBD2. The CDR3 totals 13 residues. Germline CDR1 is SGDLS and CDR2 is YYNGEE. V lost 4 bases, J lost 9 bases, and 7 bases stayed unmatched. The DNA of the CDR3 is TGTGCCAGCAGCCCCACCCCTAGCGGGACGCAGTATTTT. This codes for CASSPTPSGTQYF.

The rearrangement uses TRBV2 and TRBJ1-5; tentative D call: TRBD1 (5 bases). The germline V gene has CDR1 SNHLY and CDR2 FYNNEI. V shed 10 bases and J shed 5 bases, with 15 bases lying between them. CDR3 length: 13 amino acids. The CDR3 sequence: CATRQYGDQPQHF. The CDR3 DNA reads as TGTGCCACCAGACAGTACGGGGATCAGCCCCAGCATTTT.

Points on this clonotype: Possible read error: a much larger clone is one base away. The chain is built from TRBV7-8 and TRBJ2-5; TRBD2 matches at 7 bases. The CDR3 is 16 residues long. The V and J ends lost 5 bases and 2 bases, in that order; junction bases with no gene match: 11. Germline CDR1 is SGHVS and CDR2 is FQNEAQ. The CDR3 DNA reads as TGTGCCAGCAGCCCAGTCCTCGGACTAGAGCAAGAGACCCAGTACTTC. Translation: CASSPVLGLEQETQYF.

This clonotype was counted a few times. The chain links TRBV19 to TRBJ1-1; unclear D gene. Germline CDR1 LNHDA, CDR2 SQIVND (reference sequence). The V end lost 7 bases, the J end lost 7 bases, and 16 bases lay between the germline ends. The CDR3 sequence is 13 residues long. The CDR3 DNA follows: TGTGCCAGTACCAAACTCCTCCACAATGAAGCTTTCTTT. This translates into CASTKLLHNEAFF.

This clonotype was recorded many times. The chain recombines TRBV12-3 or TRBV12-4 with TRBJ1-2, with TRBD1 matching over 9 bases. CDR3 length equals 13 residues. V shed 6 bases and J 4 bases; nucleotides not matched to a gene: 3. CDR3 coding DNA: TGTGCCAGCAGGCCGGGACAGGGCTATGGCTACACCTTC. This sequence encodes CASRPGQGYGYTF.

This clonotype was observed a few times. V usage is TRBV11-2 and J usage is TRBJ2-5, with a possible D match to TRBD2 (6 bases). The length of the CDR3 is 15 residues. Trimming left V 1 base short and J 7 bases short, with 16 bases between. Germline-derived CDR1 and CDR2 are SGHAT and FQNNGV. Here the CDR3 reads CASSLVLAGSMTQYF. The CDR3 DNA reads TGTGCCAGCAGCTTAGTACTAGCCGGGTCCATGACCCAGTACTTC.

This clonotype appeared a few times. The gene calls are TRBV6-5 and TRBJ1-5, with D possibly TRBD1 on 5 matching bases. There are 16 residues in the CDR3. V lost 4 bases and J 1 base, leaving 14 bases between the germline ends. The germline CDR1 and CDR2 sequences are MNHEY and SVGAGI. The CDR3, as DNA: TGTGCCAGCAGTTCGACGGGGCGAGGGAGCAATCAGCCCCAGCATTTT. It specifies CASSSTGRGSNQPQHF.

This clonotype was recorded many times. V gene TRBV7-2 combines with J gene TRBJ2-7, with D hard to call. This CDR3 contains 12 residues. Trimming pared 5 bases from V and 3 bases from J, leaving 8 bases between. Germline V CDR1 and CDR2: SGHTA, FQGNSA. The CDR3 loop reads CASSRTDYEQYF. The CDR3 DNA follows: TGTGCCAGCAGCCGCACCGACTACGAGCAGTACTTC.